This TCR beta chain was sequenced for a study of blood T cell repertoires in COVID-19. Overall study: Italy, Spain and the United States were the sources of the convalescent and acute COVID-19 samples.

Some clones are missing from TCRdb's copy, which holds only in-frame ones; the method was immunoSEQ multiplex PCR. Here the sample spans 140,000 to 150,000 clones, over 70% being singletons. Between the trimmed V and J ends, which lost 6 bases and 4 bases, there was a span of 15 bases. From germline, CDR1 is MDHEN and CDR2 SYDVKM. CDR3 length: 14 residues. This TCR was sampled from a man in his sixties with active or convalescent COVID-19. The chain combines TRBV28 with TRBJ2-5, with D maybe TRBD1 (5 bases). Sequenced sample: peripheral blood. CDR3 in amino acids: CASSYSRVAETQYF. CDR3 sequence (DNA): TGTGCCAGCAGCTACTCCAGGGTTGCAGAGACCCAGTACTTC.